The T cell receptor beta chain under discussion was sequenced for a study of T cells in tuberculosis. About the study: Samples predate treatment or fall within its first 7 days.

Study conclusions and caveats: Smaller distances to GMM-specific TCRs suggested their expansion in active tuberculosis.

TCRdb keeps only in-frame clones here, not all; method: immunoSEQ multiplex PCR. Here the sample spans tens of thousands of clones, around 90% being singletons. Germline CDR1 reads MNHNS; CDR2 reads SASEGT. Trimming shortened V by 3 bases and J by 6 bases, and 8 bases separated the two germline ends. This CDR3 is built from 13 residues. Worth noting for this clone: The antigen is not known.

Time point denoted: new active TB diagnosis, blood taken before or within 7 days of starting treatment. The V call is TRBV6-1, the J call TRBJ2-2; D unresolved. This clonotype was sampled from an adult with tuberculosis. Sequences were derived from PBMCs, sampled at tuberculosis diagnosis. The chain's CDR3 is CASSDTSPGELFF. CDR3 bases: TGTGCCAGCAGTGATACGAGCCCCGGGGAGCTGTTTTTT.